This T cell receptor (beta chain) was retrieved from a study of cytomegalovirus exposure and HLA in healthy donors. Findings of the study overall: Owing to their indistinguishability, certain V segments, notably TRBV6-2 and TRBV6-3, were excluded. Looking again later, the authors saw that most CMV-associated TCR beta chains seemed HLA-restricted. The study listed roughly 150 cytomegalovirus-associated TCR beta chains. Cytomegalovirus status was reportedly diagnosed by the classifier with high sensitivity and specificity.

The germline V and J ends were trimmed by 4 bases and 1 base, with 11 bases remaining between them. The germline V gene has CDR1 SGDLS and CDR2 YYNGEE. The CDR3 has 14 residues. This PCR relied on a set of 60 Vbeta primers and 13 Jbeta primers. Clones were read by immunoSEQ multiplex PCR, and TCRdb kept only the in-frame ones, dropping some. The sample contains fewer than 65,000 clones, over 75% of which appear only once. This clone was counted a single time. Antigen: not known. The specimen sequenced was PBMCs. The TCR was taken from a man younger than 30 in good health and CMV-seronegative. The chain joins TRBV9 to TRBJ2-5; D is undetermined. The CDR3 bases are TGTGCCAGCAGCCAAGGTTACAGCCAAGAGACCCAGTACTTC. The encoded protein is CASSQGYSQETQYF. The full variable domain, its missing parts supplied by reference TRBV9 and TRBJ2-5, is DSGVTQTPKHLITATGQRVTLRCSPRSGDLSVYWYQQSLDQGLQFLIQYYNGEERAKGNILERFSAQQFPDLHSELNLSSLELGDSALYFCASSQGYSQETQYFGPGTRLLVL.